Shown below are 24 T cell receptor beta chains from a single sample sequenced in a study of cytomegalovirus exposure and HLA in healthy donors. The study ran its PCR with 60 Vbeta and 13 Jbeta primers. TCRdb keeps only in-frame clones here, not all; method: immunoSEQ multiplex PCR. The sample includes 20,000 to 30,000 clones, nearly 80% of them seen just once. Material: PBMCs. These receptor sequences come from a male donor in good health and CMV-seronegative.

This chain links TRBV27 with TRBJ2-1; 11 bases agree with TRBD1. The CDR3 length is 15 residues. V shed 6 bases, J shed 6 bases, and the junction held 7 bases outside the gene matches. The V gene's germline CDR1 is MNHEY and CDR2 SMNVEV (reference sequence). The CDR3 protein is CASRDGTGGFNEQFF. The CDR3 nucleotides read TGTGCCAGCAGAGACGGGACAGGGGGATTCAATGAGCAGTTCTTC.

V gene TRBV4-3 combines with J gene TRBJ1-1; no definite D call. CDR3 length: 15 amino acids. In germline, CDR1 is LGHNA, CDR2 YSLEER. V was trimmed by 1 base and J by 2 bases, leaving 11 bases between them. CDR3 bases: TGCGCCAGCAGCCAAGTTCTGAGGAAAAACACTGAAGCTTTCTTT. Translation gives CASSQVLRKNTEAFF.

V usage is TRBV7-6 and J usage is TRBJ2-5; D is uncertain. CDR1 is SGHVS and CDR2 is FNYEAQ in the germline V gene. CDR3 length: 11 amino acids. V was cut by 3 bases and J by 4 bases, with 3 bases left in between. CDR3 sequence: CASSFRETQYF. The CDR3 DNA reads TGTGCCAGCAGCTTTCGAGAGACCCAGTACTTC.

The V call is TRBV19, the J call TRBJ1-2; possible D gene TRBD1, 6 bases. This CDR3 spans 13 amino acids. Germline CDR1 is LNHDA and CDR2 is SQIVND (reference sequence). V lost 10 bases and J 8 bases, leaving 20 bases between the germline ends. The CDR3 DNA sequence: TGTGCCACCAGGGACACAAATCGCCGGGGCTACACCTTC. The encoded protein is CATRDTNRRGYTF.

The gene calls are TRBV27 and TRBJ2-3; TRBD2 agrees at 10 bases. The CDR3 loop spans 15 amino acids. Germline trimming cut 3 bases from V and 3 bases from J; bases unmatched to any gene: 3. The germline CDR1 and CDR2 sequences are MNHEY and SMNVEV (reference sequence). This chain's CDR3 is CASSFLAGVTDTQYF. The CDR3, as DNA: TGTGCCAGCAGTTTTCTAGCGGGAGTGACAGATACGCAGTATTTT.

The V and J genes are TRBV5-5 and TRBJ2-7; possible D gene TRBD2, 7 bases. V gave up 4 bases and J gave up 4 bases, with 18 bases separating them. Looked up from germline, CDR1 is SGHKS and CDR2 is YYEKEE (reference sequence). The CDR3 is 15 amino acids. CDR3 DNA sequence: TGTGCCAGCAGCGATCCGTGGGGGGGCGGATACGAGCAGTACTTC. Protein: CASSDPWGGGYEQYF.

The chain couples TRBV6-4 to TRBJ2-1, with D maybe TRBD2 (7 bases). Trimming took 6 bases from V and 4 from J, leaving 16 bases between them. This CDR3 contains 15 residues. Germline-derived CDR1 and CDR2 are MRHNA and SNTAGT. For the CDR3, the DNA is TGTGCCAGCAGCCCTGAGAGGGGGGGATACAATGAGCAGTTCTTC. It yields the protein CASSPERGGYNEQFF.

This clone was seen only once. The V call is TRBV28, the J call TRBJ2-1; perhaps TRBD1 as D (5 bases). The CDR3 is 19 amino acids. V dropped 0 bases and J dropped 0 bases, with 18 bases sitting between them. Germline CDR1 and CDR2: MDHEN and SYDVKM. CDR3 protein: CASSLWATRRDSSYNEQFF. DNA for the CDR3: TGTGCCAGCAGTTTATGGGCTACCCGCAGGGATAGCTCCTACAATGAGCAGTTCTTC.

The chain uses TRBV4-1 and TRBJ2-7, with 13 bases identical to TRBD2. The CDR3 has 17 residues. V dropped 1 base and J dropped 6; count of bases not matched to a gene: 9. Germline CDR1 is MGHRA and CDR2 is YSYEKL. The CDR3 is CASSQAHTGLAGSEQYF. The CDR3 bases are TGCGCCAGCAGCCAAGCCCATACGGGACTAGCGGGGAGCGAGCAGTACTTC.

The rearrangement links TRBV27 to TRBJ1-1; D perhaps matches TRBD1 (5 bases). V gave up 5 bases and J gave up 0 bases, with 22 bases separating them. Per germline, CDR1 MNHEY and CDR2 SMNVEV (reference sequence). This CDR3 is built from 18 residues. The CDR3 protein is CASSGTRYRRGMNTEAFF. Here the CDR3 DNA reads TGTGCCAGCAGTGGAACACGATACAGGAGGGGAATGAACACTGAAGCTTTCTTT.

The V and J genes are TRBV5-1 and TRBJ1-2; tentatively, D is TRBD1 (5 bases). V lost 4 bases and J lost 9, with 22 bases in between. In germline, CDR1 is SGHRS, CDR2 YFSETQ. CDR3 length: 15 amino acids. In nucleotides, the CDR3 is TGCGCCAGCAGCCGACCGGGGGGTGCGGCTGATAGCTACACCTTC. The encoded protein is CASSRPGGAADSYTF. The variable domain in full, with the rest retrieved from reference TRBV5-1 and TRBJ1-2, is KAGVTQTPRYLIKTRGQQVTLSCSPISGHRSVSWYQQTPGQGLQFLFEYFSETQRNKGNFPGRFSGRQFSNSRSEMNVSTLELGDSALYLCASSRPGGAADSYTFGSGTRLTVV.

This clone was recorded once. In DNA, the CDR3 is TGTGCCAGCACCCAGGCGGGAGAAACAGAGACCCAGTACTTC. Its protein is CASTQAGETETQYF. The chain couples TRBV28 to TRBJ2-5; TRBD2 matches at 7 bases. The germline V gene has CDR1 MDHEN and CDR2 SYDVKM. This CDR3 contains 14 residues. V was pared by 7 bases and J by 4 bases, with 9 bases of the junction left unmatched.

V and J are TRBV5-1 and TRBJ2-7, with a possible D match to TRBD1 (6 bases). Trimming shortened V by 0 bases and J by 2 bases, and 12 bases separated the two germline ends. Germline V gives CDR1 SGHRS, CDR2 YFSETQ. This CDR3 region has 15 residues. The CDR3 nucleotides read TGCGCCAGCAGCTTGGGGCCAGGGGAAGCCTACGAGCAGTACTTC. This encodes CASSLGPGEAYEQYF.

V and J are TRBV30 and TRBJ2-1; D is ambiguous. V was trimmed by 0 bases and J by 9 bases, leaving 12 bases between them. Looked up from germline, CDR1 is GTSNPN and CDR2 is SVGIG (reference sequence). This CDR3 is 13 amino acids long. CDR3 region: CAWSVLGVGEQFF. The CDR3 nucleotides are TGTGCCTGGAGTGTATTGGGCGTTGGTGAGCAGTTCTTC.

The J gene is TRBJ2-6, the V gene TRBV4-3; no clear D gene. The CDR3 is 17 residues long. CDR1 is LGHNA and CDR2 is YSLEER in the germline V gene. V was cut by 1 base and J by 0 bases, with 10 bases left in between. CDR3 amino acids: CASSQGAATSGANVLTF. For the CDR3, the DNA is TGCGCCAGCAGCCAAGGGGCAGCTACCTCTGGGGCCAACGTCCTGACTTTC.

The chain links TRBV28 to TRBJ1-1, with 10 nucleotides matching TRBD1. The CDR3 totals 15 residues. The germline CDR1 and CDR2 sequences are MDHEN and SYDVKM. The V gene end was trimmed by 6 bases and the J gene end by 4 bases; junction bases not matched to a gene: 8. The CDR3 sequence is CASSLTGQGGTEAFF. Here the CDR3 DNA reads TGTGCCAGCAGCCTCACTGGACAGGGGGGCACTGAAGCTTTCTTT.

The genes are TRBV28 and TRBJ2-5; 13 nucleotides agree with TRBD2. The junction had 8 bases not matched to a gene; V was cut back by 4 bases and J by 3 bases. The germline gives CDR1 MDHEN, CDR2 SYDVKM. The CDR3 is made up of 17 amino acids. The CDR3, as DNA: TGTGCCAGCAGTTGGGGACTAGCGGGAATACGCAAAGAGACCCAGTACTTC. Its protein is CASSWGLAGIRKETQYF.

The V call is TRBV7-9, the J call TRBJ1-3; TRBD1 might be the D (6 bases). CDR3 length: 16 residues. Trimming took 3 bases from V and 2 from J, leaving 14 bases between them. From germline, CDR1 is SEHNR and CDR2 FQNEAQ (reference sequence). CDR3 nucleotides: TGTGCCAGCAGCTTGATACAGGGTGTTGCTGGAAACACCATATATTTT. The encoded protein is CASSLIQGVAGNTIYF.

The chain couples TRBV11-2 to TRBJ1-6, with a weak D call TRBD1 (5 bases). The V end was cut by 5 bases, the J end by 6 bases, with 20 bases between. The germline gives CDR1 SGHAT, CDR2 FQNNGV. The length of the CDR3 is 17 residues. Written as DNA, the CDR3 is TGTGCCAGCAGCCCAATACCTAACGGGGGTCTTAATTCACCCCTCCACTTT. Its protein is CASSPIPNGGLNSPLHF.

A few counts support this clone. V usage is TRBV7-6 and J usage is TRBJ2-7; TRBD2 matches at 8 bases. The junction had 6 bases not matched to a gene; V was cut back by 5 bases and J by 3 bases. CDR1 and CDR2 (germline): SGHVS, FNYEAQ. The CDR3 is 14 amino acids. For the CDR3, the DNA is TGTGCCAGCAGCGCAGCGGGGGAAGGCTACGAGCAGTACTTC. It is translated as CASSAAGEGYEQYF.

The rearrangement joins TRBV18 to TRBJ1-5; D might be TRBD1 (6 bases). The CDR3 is 13 residues long. Germline assignment: CDR1 KGHSH and CDR2 LQKENI. The V and J ends lost 2 bases and 10 bases respectively, with 12 bases between them. In nucleotides, the CDR3 is TGTGCCAGCTCACCAAACGACAGGTCACCCCAGCATTTT. Translating it yields CASSPNDRSPQHF.

The V call is TRBV7-6, the J call TRBJ2-7; possible D gene TRBD1, 5 bases. This CDR3 region has 13 residues. Germline V gives CDR1 SGHVS, CDR2 FNYEAQ. Trimming took 1 base from V and 6 from J, leaving 10 bases between them. CDR3 DNA sequence: TGTGCCAGCAGCTTAGGTATCCAGGGCGAGCAGTACTTC. Its translation is CASSLGIQGEQYF.

The genes are TRBV2 and TRBJ2-7; a possible D gene is TRBD2 (6 bases). The CDR3 consists of 13 residues. Germline CDR1 and CDR2: SNHLY and FYNNEI. Trimming took 3 bases from V and 4 from J, leaving 10 bases between them. CDR3 residues: CASSDGGRYEQYF. DNA of the CDR3: TGTGCCAGCAGTGACGGGGGAAGGTACGAGCAGTACTTC. The whole variable domain, remainder taken from reference TRBV2 and TRBJ2-7, is EPEVTQTPSHQVTQMGQEVILRCVPISNHLYFYWYRQILGQKVEFLVSFYNNEISEKSEIFDDQFSVERPDGSNFTLKIRSTKLEDSAMYFCASSDGGRYEQYFGPGTRLTVT.

CDR3 coding DNA: TGTGCCAGCAGCGTGACGGGACTAGCGGGAGGGGGTGCGAGAGATACGCAGTATTTT. Protein: CASSVTGLAGGGARDTQYF. This chain joins TRBV9 and TRBJ2-3; the match to TRBD2 covers 16 bases. This CDR3 is built from 19 residues. Germline V lookup: CDR1 SGDLS, CDR2 YYNGEE. The ends lost 2 bases at V and 5 bases at J; junction bases unmatched: 11.